This TCR beta chain was documented in a study of blood T cell repertoires in COVID-19. Looking at the study overall: COVID-19 samples, acute and convalescent, were from the United States, Italy and Spain. The analysed material was cDNA or gDNA that came from T cells, B-cell-depleted T cells, or PBMCs.

In the original workflow: Quantification of nucleated cells was approximated via reference gene primer amplification. Here immunoSEQ multiplex PCR was the method, and the copy in TCRdb shows in-frame clones only, minus some. V and J calls plus clone size are reproduced from that table; the DNA served to infer D and trimming. The table records about 170,000 clones, around 86% of them present only once. The CDR3 is made up of 15 amino acids. V lost 5 bases, J lost 2 bases, and 5 bases stayed unmatched. Germline CDR1 and CDR2: SGHAT and FQNNGV. Sequenced material: peripheral blood. This sequence originates from a woman aged 80 or over in a cohort sampled during active or convalescent COVID-19. This rearrangement joins TRBV11-2 to TRBJ1-3, with 8 bases aligning to TRBD1. The CDR3 sequence is CASSPTTGAGNTIYF. The CDR3 nucleotides read TGTGCCAGCAGCCCAACGACAGGGGCTGGAAACACCATATATTTT.